This is a list of T cell receptor beta chains from one sample in a study of blood T cell repertoires in COVID-19. Repertoires were generated with immunoSEQ multiplex PCR, while TCRdb's copy carries only in-frame clones and drops some. This table holds approximately 140,000 clones, approximately 90% found once. Sequencing input: peripheral blood. The source of these receptors is a human donor with COVID-19, enrolled during active disease. The donor label of this sample is uncertain. The CDR3 runs from the conserved cysteine through the conserved F or W. The D gene is left open where the match is weak.

D,V,J,CDR3
-,TRBV6-5,TRBJ1-1,CASSPYGRESSGAFF
-,TRBV30,TRBJ1-4,CAWSVPGGATNEKLFF
TRBD1,TRBV19,TRBJ1-2,CASKRSTGEYYGYTF
TRBD1,TRBV6-2/TRBV6-3,TRBJ1-4,CASSDGQGFNEKLFF
-,TRBV7-8,TRBJ1-2,CASSLARDYGYTF
TRBD1,TRBV29-1,TRBJ1-2,CSVVPGGYGYTF
TRBD1,TRBV4-2,TRBJ2-1,CASSPLTGGARNEQFF
-,TRBV5-1,TRBJ2-2,CASSLDGQSNTGELFF
TRBD2,TRBV7-2,TRBJ2-1,CASSLGGGTYNEQFF
-,TRBV27,TRBJ2-5,CASSLSGWAGGQETQYF
-,TRBV5-6,TRBJ1-3,CASSLLTDSGNTIYF
TRBD1,TRBV2,TRBJ2-7,CASRDRGYEQYF
-,TRBV6-6,TRBJ2-7,CASSRIQPNYEQYF
-,TRBV27,TRBJ2-7,CASSLLSGYEQYF
TRBD2,TRBV13,TRBJ2-7,CASSLSLTSGISYEQYF
-,TRBV11-3,TRBJ1-2,CASSLVENKLYGYTF
-,TRBV4-1,TRBJ2-7,CASSWAWDTSYEQYF
TRBD2,TRBV25-1,TRBJ2-3,CASSQRGLTDTQYF
TRBD1,TRBV11-2,TRBJ1-5,CASSLEGGSNQPQHF
-,TRBV15,TRBJ1-2,CATSRSVPRRRYGYTF
TRBD2,TRBV7-2,TRBJ2-5,CASSSGLAGYQETQYF
-,TRBV7-2,TRBJ2-7,CASNPGSRGYEQYF
-,TRBV27,TRBJ1-2,CASSLEPPGGLNYGYTF
TRBD2,TRBV24-1,TRBJ2-5,CATSEETGGLETQYF
-,TRBV7-3,TRBJ2-1,CASPNGGAYYNEQFF
-,TRBV7-6,TRBJ1-4,CASSLSGATNEKLFF
TRBD2,TRBV24-1,TRBJ2-1,CATSDPGLAGVPYNEQFF
-,TRBV6-1,TRBJ1-2,CASSESWALGGYTF
-,TRBV6-5,TRBJ2-7,CASGLPRGQYF
-,TRBV28,TRBJ1-1,CASSRITPGHTEAFF
-,TRBV6-5,TRBJ1-4,CASSYSQFPNEKLFF
TRBD1,TRBV3-1/TRBV3-2,TRBJ1-2,CASSQEGAGGTGYTF
-,TRBV10-2,TRBJ1-5,CASSESVSQPQHF
-,TRBV2,TRBJ1-2,CASSDGGSYGYTF